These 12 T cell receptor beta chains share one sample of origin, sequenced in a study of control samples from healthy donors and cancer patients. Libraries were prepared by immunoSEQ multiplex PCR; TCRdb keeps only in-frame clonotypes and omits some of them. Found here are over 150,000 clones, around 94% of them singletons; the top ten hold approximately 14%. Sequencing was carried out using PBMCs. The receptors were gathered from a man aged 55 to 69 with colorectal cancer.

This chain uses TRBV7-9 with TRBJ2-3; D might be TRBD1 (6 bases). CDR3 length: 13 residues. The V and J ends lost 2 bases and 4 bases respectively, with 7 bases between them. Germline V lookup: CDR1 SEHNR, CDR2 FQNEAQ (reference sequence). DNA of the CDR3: TGTGCCAGCAGCTTACAGGGGTCAGATACGCAGTATTTT. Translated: CASSLQGSDTQYF.

The CDR3 sequence is CASSKGSPPTGNLGTDTQYF. The CDR3 DNA is TGTGCCAGCAGCAAAGGGTCCCCCCCGACAGGAAACCTTGGGACAGATACGCAGTATTTT. V gene TRBV21-1 combines with J gene TRBJ2-3; the tabulated D call, TRBD1, remains unverified against the DNA. TRBV21-1 is a recognized pseudogene. This CDR3 spans 20 amino acids.

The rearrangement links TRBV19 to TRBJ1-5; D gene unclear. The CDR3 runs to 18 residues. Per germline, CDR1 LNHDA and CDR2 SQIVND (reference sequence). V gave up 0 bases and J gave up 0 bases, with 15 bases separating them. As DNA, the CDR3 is TGTGCCAGTAGTATAGATCACTCGGACCGAAATAGCAATCAGCCCCAGCATTTT. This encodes CASSIDHSDRNSNQPQHF.

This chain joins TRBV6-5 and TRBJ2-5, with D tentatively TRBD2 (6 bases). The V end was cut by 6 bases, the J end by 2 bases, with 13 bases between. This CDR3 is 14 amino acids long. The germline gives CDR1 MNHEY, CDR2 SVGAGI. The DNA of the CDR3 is TGTGCCAGCAGACTCTCCGGGGGACAAGAGACCCAGTACTTC. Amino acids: CASRLSGGQETQYF.

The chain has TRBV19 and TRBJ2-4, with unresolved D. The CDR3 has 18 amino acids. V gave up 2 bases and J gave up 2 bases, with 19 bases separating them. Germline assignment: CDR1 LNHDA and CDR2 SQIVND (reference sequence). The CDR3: CASSISKVGSKTKNIQYF. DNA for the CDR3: TGTGCCAGTAGTATATCGAAAGTGGGAAGTAAGACCAAAAACATTCAGTACTTC.

This CDR3 reads CASSEGFLQETQYF. CDR3 sequence (DNA): TGTGCCAGCAGTGAAGGGTTCCTCCAAGAGACCCAGTACTTC. V usage is TRBV2 and J usage is TRBJ2-5, with D uncertain. This CDR3 comprises 14 residues. CDR1 is SNHLY and CDR2 is FYNNEI in the germline V gene. Trimming stripped 1 base from V and 1 base from J, with 7 bases between. The whole variable domain, filled in from reference TRBV2 and TRBJ2-5, reads EPEVTQTPSHQVTQMGQEVILRCVPISNHLYFYWYRQILGQKVEFLVSFYNNEISEKSEIFDDQFSVERPDGSNFTLKIRSTKLEDSAMYFCASSEGFLQETQYFGPGTRLLVL.

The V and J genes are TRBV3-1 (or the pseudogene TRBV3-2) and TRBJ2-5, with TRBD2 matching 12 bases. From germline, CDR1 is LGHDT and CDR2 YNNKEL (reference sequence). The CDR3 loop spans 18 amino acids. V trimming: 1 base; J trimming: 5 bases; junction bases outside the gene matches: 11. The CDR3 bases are TGTGCCAGCAGCCAAGGTGCTAGCGGGGGGGCTATCCTCGAGACCCAGTACTTC. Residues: CASSQGASGGAILETQYF.

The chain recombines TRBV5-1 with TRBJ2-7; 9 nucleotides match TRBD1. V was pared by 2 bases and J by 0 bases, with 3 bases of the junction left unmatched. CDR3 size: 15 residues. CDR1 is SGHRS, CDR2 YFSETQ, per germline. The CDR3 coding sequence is TGCGCCAGCAGCTTAGGGACAGGGAGCTCCTACGAGCAGTACTTC. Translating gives CASSLGTGSSYEQYF.

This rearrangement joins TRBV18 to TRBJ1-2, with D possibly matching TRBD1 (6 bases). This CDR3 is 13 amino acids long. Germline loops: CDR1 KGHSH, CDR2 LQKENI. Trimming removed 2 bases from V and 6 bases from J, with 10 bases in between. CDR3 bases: TGTGCCAGCTCACCAACAGGGCGCGATGGCTACACCTTC. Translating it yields CASSPTGRDGYTF. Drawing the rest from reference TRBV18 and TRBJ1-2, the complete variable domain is NAGVMQNPRHLVRRRGQEARLRCSPMKGHSHVYWYRQLPEEGLKFMVYLQKENIIDESGMPKERFSAEFPKEGPSILRIQQVVRGDSAAYFCASSPTGRDGYTFGSGTRLTVV.

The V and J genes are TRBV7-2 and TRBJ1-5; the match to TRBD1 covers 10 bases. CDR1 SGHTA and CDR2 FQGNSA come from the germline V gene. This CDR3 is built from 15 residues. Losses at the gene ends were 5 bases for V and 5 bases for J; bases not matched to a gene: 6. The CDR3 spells CASSVGTGDYQPQHF. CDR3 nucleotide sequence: TGTGCCAGCAGCGTCGGGACAGGGGATTATCAGCCCCAGCATTTT.

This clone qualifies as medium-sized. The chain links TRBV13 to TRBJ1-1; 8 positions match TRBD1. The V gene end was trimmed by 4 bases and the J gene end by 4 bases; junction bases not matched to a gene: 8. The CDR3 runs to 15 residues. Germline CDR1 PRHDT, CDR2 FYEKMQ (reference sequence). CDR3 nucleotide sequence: TGTGCCAGCAGCTCAGGGGCAGGGGGCATCACTGAAGCTTTCTTT. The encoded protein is CASSSGAGGITEAFF.

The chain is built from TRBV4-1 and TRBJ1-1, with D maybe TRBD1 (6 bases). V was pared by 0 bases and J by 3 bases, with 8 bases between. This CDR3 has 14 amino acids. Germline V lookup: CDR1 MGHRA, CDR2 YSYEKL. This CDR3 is CASSQEEGDTEAFF. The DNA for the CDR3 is TGCGCCAGCAGCCAAGAAGAGGGGGACACTGAAGCTTTCTTT.